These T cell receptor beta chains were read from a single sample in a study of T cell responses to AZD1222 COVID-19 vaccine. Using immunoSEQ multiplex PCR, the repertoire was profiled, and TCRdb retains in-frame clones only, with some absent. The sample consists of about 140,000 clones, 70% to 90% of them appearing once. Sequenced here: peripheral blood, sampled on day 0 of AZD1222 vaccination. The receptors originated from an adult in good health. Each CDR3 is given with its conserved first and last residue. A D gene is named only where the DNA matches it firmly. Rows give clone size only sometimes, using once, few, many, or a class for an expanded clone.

CASSYRPLYGYTF TGTGCCAGCAGTTACCGGCCCCTCTATGGCTACACCTTC - TRBJ1-2 - TRBV6-5
CASSHFGTNYGYTF TGTGCCAGCAGCCACTTTGGTACTAACTATGGCTACACCTTC - TRBJ1-2 - TRBV21-1
CASSLGLAGRGEQFF TGTGCCAGCAGCTTAGGACTAGCGGGGAGGGGTGAGCAGTTCTTC - TRBJ2-1 TRBD2 TRBV7-8
CASSLARGNPAFF TGTGCCAGCAGCTTAGCAAGGGGGAATCCAGCTTTCTTT - TRBJ1-1 - TRBV7-8
CASSLGQVTQETQYF TGTGCCAGCAGCTTAGGACAGGTGACCCAAGAGACCCAGTACTTC - TRBJ2-5 - TRBV7-2
CASDLGGDNYGYTF TGTGCCAGCGACCTTGGAGGGGATAACTATGGCTACACCTTC - TRBJ1-2 - TRBV6-5
CASRYEGPTDTQYF TGTGCCAGTCGGTACGAGGGACCCACAGATACGCAGTATTTT - TRBJ2-3 - TRBV19
CASSLNSGREGAQYF TGTGCCAGCAGCTTGAATAGCGGTCGAGAAGGGGCGCAGTATTTT - TRBJ2-3 - TRBV5-4
CASSESPSRGETQYF TGTGCCAGCAGTGAAAGCCCCTCCCGGGGTGAGACCCAGTACTTC medium-sized TRBJ2-5 - TRBV2
CASSLRLSTYEQYF TGTGCCAGCAGCTTGAGGTTATCGACCTACGAGCAGTACTTC - TRBJ2-7 - TRBV11-2
CASSPPQGIAYGYTF TGTGCCAGCTCACCACCCCAGGGGATCGCCTATGGCTACACCTTC - TRBJ1-2 - TRBV18
CASSYGWATEAFF TGTGCCAGCAGTTACGGCTGGGCCACTGAAGCTTTCTTT - TRBJ1-1 - TRBV6-5
CASSLAVSSYNEQFF TGTGCCAGCAGTCTAGCGGTCAGCTCCTACAATGAGCAGTTCTTC - TRBJ2-1 TRBD2 TRBV6-5
CASSPGQGAYQETQYF TGCGCCAGCAGCCCCGGACAGGGGGCGTACCAAGAGACCCAGTACTTC - TRBJ2-5 TRBD1 TRBV5-1
CASSVIGGPGELFF TGTGCCAGCAGCGTAATCGGGGGACCCGGGGAGCTGTTTTTT - TRBJ2-2 - TRBV9
CASRGVLYGYTF TGTGCCAGCCGGGGGGTTCTCTATGGCTACACCTTC - TRBJ1-2 - TRBV9
CASSLSIRGDGYTF TGTGCCAGCAGCTTGTCGATCCGAGGGGATGGCTACACCTTC - TRBJ1-2 - TRBV5-4
CASSPTAGQGGANYGYTF TGTGCCAGCTCACCGACTGCGGGACAGGGTGGTGCTAACTATGGCTACACCTTC - TRBJ1-2 TRBD1 TRBV18
CSVEAGDFLGTEAFF TGCAGCGTTGAGGCAGGGGATTTTTTGGGCACTGAAGCTTTCTTT - TRBJ1-1 - TRBV29-1
CASSLANRQNSPLHF TGTGCCAGCAGCTTAGCGAACAGGCAGAATTCACCCCTCCACTTT - TRBJ1-6 - TRBV7-6
CATSDFPRGEAFF TGTGCCACCAGTGATTTCCCGAGAGGGGAAGCTTTCTTT - TRBJ1-1 - TRBV24-1
CASGAGGLSDGNQPQHF TGTGCCAGCGGGGCAGGAGGATTGTCTGACGGCAATCAGCCCCAGCATTTT - TRBJ1-5 - TRBV21-1
CASSLGGGRAPYNEQFF TGTGCCAGCAGCTTAGGGGGAGGGAGGGCCCCATACAATGAGCAGTTCTTC - TRBJ2-1 TRBD2 TRBV7-9
CASSLDIRSSYEQYF TGTGCCAGCAGCTTAGATATCCGAAGCTCCTACGAGCAGTACTTC - TRBJ2-7 - TRBV11-2
CASSIFNYGYTF TGTGCCAGCAGTATTTTTAACTATGGCTACACCTTC - TRBJ1-2 - TRBV2
CSVRTDTIYGYTF TGCAGCGTTCGGACAGACACGATATATGGCTACACCTTC - TRBJ1-2 - TRBV29-1
CASSPRGAYGQETQYF TGTGCCAGCAGCCCCCGGGGGGCGTACGGGCAAGAGACCCAGTACTTC - TRBJ2-5 - TRBV4-2
CASSQDGVASGFYNEQFF TGTGCCAGCAGCCAAGATGGGGTGGCTAGCGGATTCTACAATGAGCAGTTCTTC - TRBJ2-1 TRBD2 TRBV11-2
CASSQEGLAGELFF TGTGCCAGCAGCCAAGAGGGGTTGGCCGGGGAGCTGTTTTTT once TRBJ2-2 - TRBV3-1/TRBV3-2
CASSLGGRSTGELFF TGTGCCAGCAGCTTAGGCGGTCGGTCGACCGGGGAGCTGTTTTTT - TRBJ2-2 - TRBV11-3
CASIVSTHSGRGEQFF TGTGCCAGCATTGTTTCCACTCACAGCGGGAGAGGTGAGCAGTTCTTC - TRBJ2-1 TRBD2 TRBV7-3
CATYDKVYNEQFF TGTGCCACCTACGACAAGGTTTACAATGAGCAGTTCTTC - TRBJ2-1 - TRBV19
CAWKGPINEQFF TGTGCCTGGAAAGGTCCTATCAATGAGCAGTTCTTC - TRBJ2-1 - TRBV30
CASSQTGPYGYTF TGTGCCAGCAGTCAGACAGGACCCTATGGCTACACCTTC - TRBJ1-2 - TRBV6-2/TRBV6-3
CASSSIRQGGGYTF TGTGCCAGCAGCTCAATTAGACAGGGGGGTGGCTACACCTTC - TRBJ1-2 TRBD1 TRBV7-2
CASSSLGQTGELFF TGTGCCAGCAGTTCTTTGGGCCAGACCGGGGAGCTGTTTTTT - TRBJ2-2 - TRBV4-2
CAISGQGVMNGYTF TGTGCCATCAGTGGGCAGGGGGTGATGAACGGCTACACCTTC - TRBJ1-2 TRBD1 TRBV10-3
CASSPQGQPQHF TGTGCCAGCAGCCCCCAGGGGCAGCCCCAGCATTTT few TRBJ1-5 - TRBV7-8
CASSSHGSDEQYF TGTGCCAGCAGTTCGCACGGTAGCGACGAGCAGTACTTC few TRBJ2-7 - TRBV12-3/TRBV12-4
CASSLNGLIPNYGYTF TGTGCCAGCAGCCTTAATGGACTGATCCCTAACTATGGCTACACCTTC - TRBJ1-2 - TRBV5-4
CASSISAGTEAFF TGTGCCAGTAGTATCTCGGCAGGCACTGAAGCTTTCTTT - TRBJ1-1 - TRBV19
CASSSPPPGTQYF TGTGCCAGCAGCTCCCCTCCACCCGGTACGCAGTATTTT few TRBJ2-3 - TRBV4-2